The present entry profiles one T cell receptor beta chain with its context. The sample originates from a study of blood T cell repertoires in COVID-19. Only in-frame clones appear in the TCRdb table, and some are missing; sequencing was by immunoSEQ multiplex PCR. The table records a few hundred thousand clones, around four fifths of them present only once. Sequencing used peripheral blood. The source is a woman aged 50 to 65 with active or convalescent COVID-19.

CDR3 sequence reads: CASKWQFQETQYF. Here the CDR3 DNA reads TGTGCCAGCAAATGGCAGTTCCAAGAGACCCAGTACTTC. This chain connects TRBV3-1 (or the pseudogene TRBV3-2) to TRBJ2-5; no clear D. Germline CDR1 and CDR2: LGHDT and YNNKEL (reference sequence). CDR3 length equals 13 residues. V was clipped by 7 bases and J by 1 base, with 10 bases between them.